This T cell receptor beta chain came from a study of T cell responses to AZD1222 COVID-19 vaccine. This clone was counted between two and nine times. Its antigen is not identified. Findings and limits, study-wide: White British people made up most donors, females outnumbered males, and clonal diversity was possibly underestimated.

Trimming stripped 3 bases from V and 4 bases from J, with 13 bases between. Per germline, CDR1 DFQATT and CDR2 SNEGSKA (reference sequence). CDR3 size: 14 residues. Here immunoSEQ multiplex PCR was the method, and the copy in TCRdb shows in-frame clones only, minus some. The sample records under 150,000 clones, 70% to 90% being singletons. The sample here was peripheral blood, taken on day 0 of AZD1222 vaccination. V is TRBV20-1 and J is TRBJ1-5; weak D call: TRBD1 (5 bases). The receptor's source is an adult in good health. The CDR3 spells CSASDGTVNQPQHF. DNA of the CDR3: TGCAGTGCTAGTGACGGGACTGTGAATCAGCCCCAGCATTTT.